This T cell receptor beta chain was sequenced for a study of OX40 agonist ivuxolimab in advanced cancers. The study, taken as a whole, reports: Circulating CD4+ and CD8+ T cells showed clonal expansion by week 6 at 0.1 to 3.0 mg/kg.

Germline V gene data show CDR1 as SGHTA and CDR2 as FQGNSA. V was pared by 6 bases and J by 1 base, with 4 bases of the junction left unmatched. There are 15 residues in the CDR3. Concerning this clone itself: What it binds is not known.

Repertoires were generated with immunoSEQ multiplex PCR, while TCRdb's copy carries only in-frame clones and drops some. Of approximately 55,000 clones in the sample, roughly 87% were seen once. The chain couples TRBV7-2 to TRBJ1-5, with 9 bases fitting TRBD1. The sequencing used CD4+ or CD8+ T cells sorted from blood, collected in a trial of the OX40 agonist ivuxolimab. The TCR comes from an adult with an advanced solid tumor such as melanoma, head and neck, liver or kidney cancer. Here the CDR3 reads CASRRDRASNQPQHF. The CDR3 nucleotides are TGTGCCAGCAGGAGGGACAGGGCAAGCAATCAGCCCCAGCATTTT.